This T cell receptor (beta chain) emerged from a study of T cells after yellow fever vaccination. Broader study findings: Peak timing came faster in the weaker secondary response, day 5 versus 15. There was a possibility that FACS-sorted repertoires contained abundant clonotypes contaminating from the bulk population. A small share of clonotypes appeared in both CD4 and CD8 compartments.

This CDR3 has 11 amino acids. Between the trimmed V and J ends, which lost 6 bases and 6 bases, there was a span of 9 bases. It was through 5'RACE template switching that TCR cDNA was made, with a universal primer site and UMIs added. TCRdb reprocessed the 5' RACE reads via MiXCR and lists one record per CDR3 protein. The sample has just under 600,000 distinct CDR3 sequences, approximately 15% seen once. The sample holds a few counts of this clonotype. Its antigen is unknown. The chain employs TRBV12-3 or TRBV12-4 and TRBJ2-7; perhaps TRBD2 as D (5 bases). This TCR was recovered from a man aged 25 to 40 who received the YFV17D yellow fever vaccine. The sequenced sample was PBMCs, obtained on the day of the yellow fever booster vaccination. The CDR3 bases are TGTGCCAGCAGCGGGGTTTTCGAGCAGTACTTC. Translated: CASSGVFEQYF.